This T cell receptor (beta chain) was identified during a study of T-cell reconstitution after alpha-beta-depleted transplantation in children. Preparation of the TCRbeta library used unique molecular identifiers. From the PCR reads, TCRdb called clonotypes with MiXCR, one entry per CDR3 protein. The table shows some 840,000 distinct CDR3 sequences, with approximately 15% occurring only once. Sequencing was performed on PBMCs, mostly from graft donor cells, taken 360 days after TCRalphabeta/CD19-depleted stem cell transplant. This clonotype was sampled from a male patient younger than 18 who had a stem cell transplant for acute lymphoblastic leukemia, so the T cells may come from the graft donor.

CDR3 sequence (DNA): TGTGCCAGCAGCGCATCGGGGGCAGGAGCAGGATTCTACGAGCAGTACTTC. Amino acids: CASSASGAGAGFYEQYF. The rearrangement links TRBV9 to TRBJ2-7; D is possibly TRBD1 or TRBD2 (6 bases each). The germline V gene has CDR1 SGDLS and CDR2 YYNGEE. This CDR3 region has 17 residues. Trimming cost V 3 bases and J 3 bases, with 22 bases left between them.